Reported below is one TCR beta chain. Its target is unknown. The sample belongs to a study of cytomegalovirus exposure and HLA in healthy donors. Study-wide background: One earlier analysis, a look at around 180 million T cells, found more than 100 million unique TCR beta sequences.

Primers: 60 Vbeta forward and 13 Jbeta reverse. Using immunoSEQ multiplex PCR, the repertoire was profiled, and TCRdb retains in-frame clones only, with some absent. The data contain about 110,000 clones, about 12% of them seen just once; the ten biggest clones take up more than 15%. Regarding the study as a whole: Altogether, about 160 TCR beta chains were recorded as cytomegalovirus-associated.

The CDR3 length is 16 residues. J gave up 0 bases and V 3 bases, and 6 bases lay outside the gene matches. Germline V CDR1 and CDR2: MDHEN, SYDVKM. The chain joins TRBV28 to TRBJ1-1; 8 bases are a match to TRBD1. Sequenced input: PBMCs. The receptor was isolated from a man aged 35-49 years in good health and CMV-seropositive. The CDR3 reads CASSLTGDALNTEAFF. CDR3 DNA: TGTGCCAGCAGTTTGACAGGGGATGCCCTGAACACTGAAGCTTTCTTT.